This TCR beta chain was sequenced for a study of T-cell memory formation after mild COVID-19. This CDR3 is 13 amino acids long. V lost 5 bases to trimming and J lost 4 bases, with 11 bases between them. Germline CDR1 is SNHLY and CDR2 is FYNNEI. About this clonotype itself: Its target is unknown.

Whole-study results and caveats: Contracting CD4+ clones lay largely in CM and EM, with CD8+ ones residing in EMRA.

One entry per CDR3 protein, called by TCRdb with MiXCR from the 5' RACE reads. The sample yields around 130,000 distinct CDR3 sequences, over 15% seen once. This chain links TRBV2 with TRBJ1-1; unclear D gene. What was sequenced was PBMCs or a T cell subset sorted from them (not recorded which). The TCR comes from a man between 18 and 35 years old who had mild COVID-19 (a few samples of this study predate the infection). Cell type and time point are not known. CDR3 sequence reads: CASSPPGGTEAFF. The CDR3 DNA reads TGTGCCAGCAGTCCCCCCGGAGGCACTGAAGCTTTCTTT.